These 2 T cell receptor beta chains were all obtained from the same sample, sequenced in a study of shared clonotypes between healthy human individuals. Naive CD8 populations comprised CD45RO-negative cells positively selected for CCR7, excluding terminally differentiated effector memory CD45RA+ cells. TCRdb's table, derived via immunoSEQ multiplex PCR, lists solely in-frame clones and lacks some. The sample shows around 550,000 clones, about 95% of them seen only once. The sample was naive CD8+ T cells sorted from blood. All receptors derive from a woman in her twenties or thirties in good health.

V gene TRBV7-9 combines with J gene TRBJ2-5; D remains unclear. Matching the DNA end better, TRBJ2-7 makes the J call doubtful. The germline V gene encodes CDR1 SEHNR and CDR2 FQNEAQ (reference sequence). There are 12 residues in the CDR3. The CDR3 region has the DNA TGTGCCAGCAGCACACCGCAACCCGAGCAGTACTTC. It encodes CASSTPQPEQYF.

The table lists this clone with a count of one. CDR3 DNA sequence: TGTGCCAGCAGTGAAGGCCAAAGAGATAGCTCCTACGAGCAGTACTTC. Protein product: CASSEGQRDSSYEQYF. The rearrangement uses TRBV2 and TRBJ2-7; D ambiguous. The CDR3 covers 16 residues. Trimming pared 1 base from V and 0 bases from J, leaving 13 bases between. Germline CDR1 SNHLY, CDR2 FYNNEI.